The clone carrying this T cell receptor beta chain was counted once. The data were obtained in a study of blood T cell repertoires in COVID-19. Study context: Donors in the United States, Italy and Spain gave samples during acute or convalescent COVID-19.

In the authors' workflow: Scientists estimated how many nucleated cells there were by amplifying reference gene primers. Some clones are missing from TCRdb's copy, which holds only in-frame ones; the method was immunoSEQ multiplex PCR. The V and J calls and clone size come from that table; D and trimming were worked out from the DNA. The sample lists about 150,000 clones, roughly four fifths occurring once. Enrollees, about 18 to 90 years old, lived in about two dozen US areas. The CDR3 spans 13 residues. Trimming took 5 bases from V and 7 from J, leaving 12 bases between them. CDR1 SGHTA and CDR2 FQGNSA come from the germline V gene.

Sequencing input: PBMCs or T cells enriched from blood (not recorded which). The clonotype was recovered from a man aged 45-65 years who had recovered from COVID-19. This chain links TRBV7-2 with TRBJ1-5; TRBD1 is a possible D gene (6 bases). CDR3 in amino acids: CASSRQVEQPQHF. The CDR3 nucleotides read TGTGCCAGCAGCCGACAGGTCGAGCAGCCCCAGCATTTT.